Following are 9 T cell receptor beta chains from one sample sequenced in a study of T cell responses to AZD1222 COVID-19 vaccine. The data were produced by immunoSEQ multiplex PCR, yet TCRdb's version contains in-frame clones alone and is incomplete. The data contain approximately 140,000 clones, 90% to 95% of them singletons. Sample: peripheral blood, taken on day 0 of MenACWY control vaccination. Source of these receptors: an adult in good health.

V gene TRBV6-4 combines with J gene TRBJ1-6, with D perhaps matching TRBD1 (5 bases). Looked up from germline, CDR1 is MRHNA and CDR2 is SNTAGT. The CDR3 length is 13 residues. V was pared by 5 bases and J by 8 bases, with 10 bases between. CDR3 protein: CASSRGADSPLHF. The CDR3 nucleotides read TGTGCCAGCAGTCGAGGGGCAGATTCACCCCTCCACTTT.

V is TRBV7-2 and J is TRBJ2-7; D might be TRBD2 (5 bases). CDR3 length: 14 amino acids. Germline V CDR1 and CDR2: SGHTA, FQGNSA. Between the trimmed V and J ends, which lost 5 bases and 0 bases, there was a span of 11 bases. The CDR3 loop reads CASSPSGLSYEQYF. The CDR3 DNA is TGTGCCAGCAGCCCAAGCGGCCTCTCCTACGAGCAGTACTTC.

This chain joins TRBV27 and TRBJ1-4, with D unclear. In germline, CDR1 is MNHEY, CDR2 SMNVEV (reference sequence). V dropped 4 bases and J dropped 5 bases, with 8 bases sitting between them. The CDR3 has 13 amino acids. The DNA for the CDR3 is TGTGCCAGCAGTTCGAGTGCCAATGAAAAACTGTTTTTT. This sequence encodes CASSSSANEKLFF.

This clone has only one observation. The chain joins TRBV27 to TRBJ2-5; D might be TRBD1 or TRBD2, each matching 5 bases. This CDR3 is built from 15 residues. The ends were cut back, 6 bases at V and 1 base at J, with 15 bases in the middle. Per the germline V gene, CDR1 is MNHEY and CDR2 is SMNVEV (reference sequence). In DNA, the CDR3 is TGTGCCAGCAGGAGGGATTTGGGGCCCCAAGAGACCCAGTACTTC. This gives the protein CASRRDLGPQETQYF.

The count of this clone is one. This chain joins TRBV7-9 and TRBJ1-1, with TRBD1 matching 8 bases. The CDR3 loop spans 15 amino acids. Unmatched junction bases numbered 7, after V lost 3 bases and J lost 4 bases. Germline lookup yields CDR1 SEHNR and CDR2 FQNEAQ (reference sequence). CDR3 in amino acids: CASSFGQGVGTEAFF. In DNA, the CDR3 is TGTGCCAGCAGCTTTGGACAGGGAGTCGGCACTGAAGCTTTCTTT.

The CDR3 loop reads CASSLEQGAGTGELFF. CDR3 nucleotides: TGCGCCAGCAGCTTGGAACAGGGGGCGGGCACCGGGGAGCTGTTTTTT. The chain employs TRBV5-1 and TRBJ2-2, with 9 bases that match TRBD1. Germline V gives CDR1 SGHRS, CDR2 YFSETQ. V lost 0 bases, J lost 4 bases, and 4 bases stayed unmatched. The CDR3 runs to 16 residues. The full variable domain, completed using reference TRBV5-1 and TRBJ2-2, is KAGVTQTPRYLIKTRGQQVTLSCSPISGHRSVSWYQQTPGQGLQFLFEYFSETQRNKGNFPGRFSGRQFSNSRSEMNVSTLELGDSALYLCASSLEQGAGTGELFFGEGSRLTVL.

This sequence joins TRBV16 and TRBJ2-7, with D perhaps TRBD2 (5 bases). Trimming shortened V by 3 bases and J by 6 bases, and 6 bases separated the two germline ends. This CDR3 has 11 amino acids. The germline gives CDR1 KGHSY, CDR2 FQNENV. The CDR3 coding sequence is TGTGCCAGCAGCCACAGCGGCGAGCAGTACTTC. Translating it yields CASSHSGEQYF.

The gene calls are TRBV7-9 and TRBJ1-4; 10 nucleotides align to TRBD1. The CDR3 length is 15 residues. CDR1 SEHNR and CDR2 FQNEAQ come from the germline V gene (reference sequence). With 5 bases clipped from V and 8 bases from J, the junction kept 8 bases outside the gene matches. The CDR3 nucleotides read TGTGCCAGCAGCGGAGGGACAGGGGATCTCGAAAAACTGTTTTTT. Translated, it gives CASSGGTGDLEKLFF.

This clone appeared once. This chain joins TRBV30 and TRBJ1-1, with D perhaps matching TRBD1 (6 bases). CDR3 size: 13 residues. V dropped 3 bases and J dropped 1 base, with 9 bases sitting between them. Germline CDR1 GTSNPN, CDR2 SVGIG (reference sequence). The CDR3 reads CAWRYRANTEAFF. Written as DNA, the CDR3 is TGTGCCTGGAGGTACAGGGCGAACACTGAAGCTTTCTTT.